This T cell receptor (beta chain) was sequenced for a study of shared clonotypes between healthy human individuals. The CDR3 has 16 amino acids. Germline loops: CDR1 SSHAT, CDR2 FNYEAQ (reference sequence). Only in-frame clones appear in the TCRdb table, and some are missing; sequencing was by immunoSEQ multiplex PCR. The sample carries about 1.5 million clones, roughly 98% recorded once. Comment on this clone: What it binds is unknown. The junction departs from germline at one end; a sequencing error may be responsible.

Notes on the study in general: With several donors compared, around 5% of naive CD4 clonotypes were shared. The expectation was that sequencing depth would affect clonotype sharing among donors. Non-shared clonotypes showed lower generation probabilities than clonotypes common to all four donors.

Sequencing input: naive CD4+ T cells sorted from blood. Sample subset: CD45RA+ positively selected. This sequence originates from a man under 40 in good health. The chain employs TRBV7-7 and TRBJ2-7; 8 bases align to TRBD1. CDR3 region: CASSLTRDRRVYEQYF. CDR3 bases: TGTGCTAGCAGCTTAACCCGGGACAGGAGGGTCTACGAGCAGTACTTC.